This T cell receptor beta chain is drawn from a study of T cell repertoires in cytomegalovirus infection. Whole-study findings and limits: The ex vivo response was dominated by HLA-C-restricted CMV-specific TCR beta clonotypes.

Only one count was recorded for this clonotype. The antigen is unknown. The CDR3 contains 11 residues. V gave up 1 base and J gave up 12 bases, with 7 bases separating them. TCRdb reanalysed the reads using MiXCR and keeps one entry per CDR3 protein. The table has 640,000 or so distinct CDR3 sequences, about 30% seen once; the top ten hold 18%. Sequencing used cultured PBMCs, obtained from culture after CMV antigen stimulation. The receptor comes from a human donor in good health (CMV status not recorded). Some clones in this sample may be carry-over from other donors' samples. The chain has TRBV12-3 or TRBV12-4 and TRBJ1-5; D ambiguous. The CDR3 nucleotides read TGTGCCAGCAGTTTAGGTCCAAGCCAGCATTTT. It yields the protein CASSLGPSQHF.